These 24 T cell receptor beta chains originate from one sample sequenced in a study of blood T cells in healthy people across ages. The use of a sample-barcoded 5' primer and a J-beta primer mix characterized a second PCR of 7 to 11 cycles. TCRdb called the 5' RACE reads again in MiXCR, with one record for every CDR3 protein. The sample consists of approximately 820,000 distinct CDR3 sequences, 40% to 50% of them appearing once. The sample taken for sequencing was blood. The receptors come from a man between 60 and 70 years old in good health.

A few counts support this clonotype. Written as DNA, the CDR3 is TGCAGTGCTAGTGGATGGGCTAGTTCGAATCCTGAGCAGTTCTTC. Amino acids: CSASGWASSNPEQFF. This sequence joins TRBV20-1 and TRBJ2-1; D ambiguous. The V end was cut by 3 bases, the J end by 9 bases, with 21 bases between. This CDR3 comprises 15 residues. Germline lookup yields CDR1 DFQATT and CDR2 SNEGSKA (reference sequence).

There are a few counts of this clonotype. V usage is TRBV9 and J usage is TRBJ1-2; 7 bases align to TRBD1. Germline CDR1 SGDLS, CDR2 YYNGEE. Trimming cost V 0 bases and J 4 bases; bases outside gene matches: 6. This CDR3 contains 15 residues. In DNA form, the CDR3 reads TGTGCCAGCAGCGTAGCCAACAGGGGCGTCTATGGCTACACCTTC. Protein product: CASSVANRGVYGYTF.

Many counts were recorded for this clonotype. V gene TRBV6-5 combines with J gene TRBJ2-1; D is perhaps TRBD2 (6 bases). V dropped 0 bases and J dropped 14 bases, with 14 bases sitting between them. Germline-derived CDR1 and CDR2 are MNHEY and SVGAGI. The CDR3 has 13 residues. The CDR3, as DNA: TGTGCCAGCAGTTACTCTCGCCGATCGGGGGAGTTCTTC. It codes for CASSYSRRSGEFF.

The chain carries TRBV19 and TRBJ2-7, with unresolved D. The CDR3 runs to 13 residues. Between the trimmed V and J ends, which lost 6 bases and 4 bases, there was a span of 13 bases. Germline assignment: CDR1 LNHDA and CDR2 SQIVND (reference sequence). CDR3 DNA sequence: TGTGCCAGTAGCAATACCATCATGTACGAGCAGTACTTC. Protein: CASSNTIMYEQYF.

V and J are TRBV27 and TRBJ2-4; D perhaps matches TRBD1 (6 bases). Germline lookup yields CDR1 MNHEY and CDR2 SMNVEV (reference sequence). This CDR3 comprises 17 residues. V lost 4 bases, J lost 0 bases, and 16 bases lay in between. Here the CDR3 DNA reads TGTGCCAGCAGTTCGACACAGGGAATTCTAGCCAAAAACATTCAGTACTTC. Residues: CASSSTQGILAKNIQYF.

This sequence joins TRBV10-3 and TRBJ2-5; 7 bases are shared with TRBD2. Germline CDR1 and CDR2: ENHRY and SYGVKD. V shed 3 bases, J shed 2 bases, and the junction held 3 bases outside the gene matches. This CDR3 contains 14 residues. The CDR3 loop reads CAISDGSGQETQYF. In nucleotides, the CDR3 is TGTGCCATCAGTGATGGTAGCGGGCAAGAGACCCAGTACTTC.

Only a few counts were recorded for this clonotype. V is TRBV5-1 and J is TRBJ2-5; TRBD1 matches 8 bases. This CDR3 has 16 amino acids. The germline V gene has CDR1 SGHRS and CDR2 YFSETQ. The trim removed 4 bases at V and 4 bases at J, leaving 12 bases unmatched. CDR3 DNA sequence: TGCGCCAGCAGCCGCCGTGGACAGGGTACCTCAGAGACCCAGTACTTC. This codes for CASSRRGQGTSETQYF.

The V and J genes are TRBV25-1 and TRBJ2-5, with a possible D match to TRBD1 (6 bases). V was trimmed by 7 bases and J by 5 bases, leaving 14 bases between them. CDR3 size: 13 residues. CDR1 is MGHDK and CDR2 is SYGVNS in the germline V gene. This CDR3 reads CASKGQGIETQYF. The CDR3 region has the DNA TGTGCCAGCAAAGGGCAGGGGATCGAGACCCAGTACTTC.

The CDR3 DNA is TGCAGCGTTGGTGGGGGCAGCGGCGAGCAGTACTTC. Translated: CSVGGGSGEQYF. The chain couples TRBV29-1 to TRBJ2-7, with a weak D call TRBD1 (6 bases). This CDR3 comprises 12 residues. The V gene's germline CDR1 is SQVTM and CDR2 ANQGSEA. V was cut by 4 bases and J by 6 bases, with 13 bases left in between.

The CDR3 region has the DNA TGCGCCAGCAGCTTGGCCCCAATGTCAGGCCCGAGCTCCTACGAGCAGTACTTC. Its protein product is CASSLAPMSGPSSYEQYF. This chain joins TRBV5-1 and TRBJ2-7; no clear D gene. Trimming took off 0 bases at V and 0 bases at J, with 19 bases between the two ends. Germline CDR1 SGHRS, CDR2 YFSETQ. The CDR3 is 18 residues long.

This clonotype was found a few times. The rearrangement uses TRBV10-3 and TRBJ1-1; 11 bases align to TRBD1. Germline assignment: CDR1 ENHRY and CDR2 SYGVKD. J gave up 6 bases and V 3 bases, and 6 bases lay outside the gene matches. The CDR3 length is 15 residues. The CDR3 coding sequence is TGTGCCATCAGTGAACCCGGACAGGGGGCTCCTGAAGCTTTCTTT. Its protein product is CAISEPGQGAPEAFF.

The chain combines TRBV7-8 with TRBJ2-1; either TRBD1 or TRBD2 may supply D (6 bases each). The ends were cut back, 0 bases at V and 14 bases at J, with 14 bases in the middle. This CDR3 has 13 residues. Germline loops: CDR1 SGHVS, CDR2 FQNEAQ. In DNA, the CDR3 is TGTGCCAGCAGCTTAGCGGGGGGCCACAGGGAGTTCTTC. Translating it yields CASSLAGGHREFF.

This clonotype has only a few counts. This chain joins TRBV30 and TRBJ2-7, with TRBD1 matching 8 bases. Unmatched junction bases numbered 12, after V lost 3 bases and J lost 2 bases. CDR3 length equals 16 residues. Germline V CDR1 and CDR2: GTSNPN, SVGIG (reference sequence). The CDR3 loop reads CAWSPDRGFITYEQYF. In DNA form, the CDR3 reads TGTGCCTGGAGCCCTGACAGGGGATTCATCACCTACGAGCAGTACTTC.

The gene calls are TRBV6-2 or TRBV6-3 and TRBJ2-3; TRBD2 matches at 10 bases. The CDR3 consists of 16 residues. J was trimmed by 0 bases and V by 4 bases; bases with no gene match: 4. Germline V CDR1 and CDR2: MNHEY, SVGEGT. The DNA for the CDR3 is TGTGCCAGCAGTTCCGTGGGACTAGCGAGCACAGATACGCAGTATTTT. It yields the protein CASSSVGLASTDTQYF.

The chain combines TRBV3-1 with TRBJ2-2; TRBD1 might be the D (5 bases). Germline CDR1 and CDR2: LGHDT and YNNKEL (reference sequence). The CDR3 has 12 amino acids. Trimming removed 5 bases at V and 6 bases at J, with 7 bases between. The CDR3 DNA sequence: TGTGCCAGCAGCGGGGCCCCCGGGGAGCTGTTTTTT. Protein sequence: CASSGAPGELFF.

This clonotype was recorded a few times. The chain uses TRBV10-3 and TRBJ2-1, with TRBD2 matching over 11 bases. J was trimmed by 4 bases and V by 4 bases; bases with no gene match: 6. In germline, CDR1 is ENHRY, CDR2 SYGVKD. The CDR3 runs to 16 residues. The CDR3 is CAISVVTSGAYNEQFF. The CDR3 DNA sequence: TGTGCCATCAGTGTGGTGACTAGCGGGGCTTACAATGAGCAGTTCTTC.

The rearrangement joins TRBV7-9 to TRBJ2-5; D is ambiguous. In germline, CDR1 is SEHNR, CDR2 FQNEAQ (reference sequence). This CDR3 is 16 amino acids long. V lost 3 bases to trimming and J lost 5 bases, with 19 bases between them. The CDR3 region is CASSFGPSIRAETQYF. The CDR3 DNA is TGTGCCAGCAGCTTCGGGCCCTCGATAAGGGCGGAGACCCAGTACTTC.

The rearrangement links TRBV12-5 to TRBJ2-1; possibly TRBD1 or TRBD2 for D (5 bases each). Germline CDR1 reads LGHNT; CDR2 reads FRNRAP. The CDR3 covers 12 residues. V was shortened by 3 bases and J by 9 bases, with 9 bases between the two germline ends. CDR3 region: CASGFGTGEQFF. DNA of the CDR3: TGTGCTAGTGGTTTTGGGACCGGTGAGCAGTTCTTC.

The chain employs TRBV24-1 and TRBJ2-5; D unclear. The germline V gene encodes CDR1 KGHDR and CDR2 SFDVKD. This CDR3 contains 13 residues. Trimming pared 4 bases from V and 4 bases from J, leaving 9 bases between. The CDR3 DNA sequence: TGTGCCACCAGTGACTACAGTGGAGAGACCCAGTACTTC. As protein: CATSDYSGETQYF.

The genes are TRBV28 and TRBJ2-5; unclear D gene. The end of the DNA fits TRBJ2-7 better, so the J call may be wrong. Germline CDR1 MDHEN, CDR2 SYDVKM. This CDR3 has 14 amino acids. The CDR3 is CASSFSGLRYEQYF. The CDR3 coding sequence is TGTGCCAGCAGTTTCTCCGGGTTGCGCTACGAGCAGTACTTC.

The chain links TRBV13 to TRBJ2-1; D is tentatively TRBD1 or TRBD2 (6 bases each). The germline V gene encodes CDR1 PRHDT and CDR2 FYEKMQ (reference sequence). The germline V and J ends were trimmed by 1 base and 7 bases, with 11 bases remaining between them. The CDR3 runs 14 residues. Here the CDR3 DNA reads TGTGCCAGCAGCTTAGTAGGGGGGCCGAATGAGCAGTTCTTC. Translation: CASSLVGGPNEQFF.

V and J are TRBV14 and TRBJ1-2, with 8 bases that match TRBD1. This CDR3 region has 13 residues. V dropped 4 bases and J dropped 8; count of bases not matched to a gene: 6. Germline V CDR1 and CDR2: SGHDN, FVKESK. CDR3: CASSPQGATGYTF. The CDR3 DNA follows: TGTGCCAGCAGCCCGCAGGGGGCGACGGGCTACACCTTC.

The chain employs TRBV25-1 and TRBJ2-1; tentative D call: TRBD1 (6 bases). Trimming took off 5 bases at V and 1 base at J, with 18 bases between the two ends. Germline V gives CDR1 MGHDK, CDR2 SYGVNS. This CDR3 contains 17 residues. The CDR3 DNA reads as TGTGCCAGCAGTCGTTCGGGCAGGGGAAGGTCCTACAATGAGCAGTTCTTC. This translates into CASSRSGRGRSYNEQFF.

The J gene is TRBJ2-3, the V gene TRBV29-1; unclear D gene. The CDR3 contains 14 residues. Germline CDR1 SQVTM, CDR2 ANQGSEA. V gave up 3 bases and J gave up 4 bases, with 14 bases separating them. The CDR3 nucleotides read TGCAGCGTTGACAGCGACTCCGGAGCAGATACGCAGTATTTT. Translated, it gives CSVDSDSGADTQYF.